The clone carrying this TCR beta chain was seen more than once but under ten times. This sample was included in a study of blood T cell repertoires in COVID-19. Study summary: Sites in the United States, Italy and Spain provided acute and convalescent COVID-19 samples. PBMCs, B-cell-depleted T cells, or T cells were the source of the cDNA or gDNA that made up the material.

The CDR3 spans 15 residues. V lost 3 bases to trimming and J lost 6 bases, with 15 bases between them. Germline CDR1 SGHTA, CDR2 FQGNSA. In the authors' workflow: How many nucleated cells were present was estimated from reference gene primer amplification. Using immunoSEQ multiplex PCR, the repertoire was profiled, and TCRdb retains in-frame clones only, with some absent. For V, J and clone size, that table is used; D and trimming come from the DNA. In the table there are some 40,000 clones, about 85% of which are singletons. Sequencing was carried out using peripheral blood. The chain employs TRBV7-2 and TRBJ2-1; a possible D gene is TRBD1 (7 bases). The TCR originated in a woman older than 75 with acute or convalescent COVID-19. The CDR3 nucleotides are TGTGCCAGCAGCTTGCAGGGGGGCTCAGGCAATGAGCAGTTCTTC. This translates into CASSLQGGSGNEQFF.